This T cell receptor beta chain was profiled in a study of T cell responses to AZD1222 COVID-19 vaccine. V gave up 0 bases and J gave up 0 bases, with 10 bases separating them. The germline gives CDR1 SGDLS, CDR2 YYNGEE. This CDR3 is 15 amino acids long. Some clones are missing from TCRdb's copy, which holds only in-frame ones; the method was immunoSEQ multiplex PCR. The table includes approximately 210,000 clones, approximately 94% detected once. This specimen was peripheral blood, taken 28 days after the second dose of the MenACWY control vaccine. The chain joins TRBV9 to TRBJ2-7, with TRBD2 as a possible D gene (5 bases). The source of this sequence is an adult who received the MenACWY meningococcal vaccine as a control. The DNA of the CDR3 is TGTGCCAGCAGCGTAGAGAGGGTCTTCTCCTACGAGCAGTACTTC. This gives the protein CASSVERVFSYEQYF.